The 8 T cell receptor beta chains below come from one sample, sequenced in a study of T cells in tuberculosis. Data came from immunoSEQ multiplex PCR; TCRdb stores just in-frame clones and leaves some out. Among roughly 35,000 clones listed, 85% to 95% were seen once. Sequenced input: PBMCs. All receptors derive from a donor between 10 and 35 years old with latent tuberculosis or without tuberculosis infection.

This chain connects TRBV6-6 to TRBJ2-7; no firm D call. This CDR3 is 12 amino acids long. Between the trimmed V and J ends, which lost 5 bases and 6 bases, there was a span of 11 bases. Looked up from germline, CDR1 is MNHNY and CDR2 is SVGAGI (reference sequence). Written as DNA, the CDR3 is TGTGCCAGCAGTCTGGGTTCTAGCGAGCAGTACTTC. Its protein product is CASSLGSSEQYF.

This chain connects TRBV30 to TRBJ1-6; the D gene is possibly TRBD1 (5 bases). This CDR3 region has 13 residues. Trimming stripped 3 bases from V and 10 bases from J, with 13 bases between. Germline V gene lookup returns CDR1 GTSNPN and CDR2 SVGIG (reference sequence). The CDR3 loop is CAWRGTQGSPLHF. CDR3 sequence (DNA): TGTGCCTGGAGAGGCACCCAGGGATCACCCCTCCACTTT.

The chain has TRBV9 and TRBJ1-5; no reliable D call. V was cut by 0 bases and J by 7 bases, with 11 bases left in between. CDR1 is SGDLS and CDR2 is YYNGEE in the germline V gene. The CDR3 totals 14 residues. This chain's CDR3 is CASSVGPAGQPQHF. The CDR3 nucleotides read TGTGCCAGCAGCGTAGGCCCCGCGGGCCAGCCCCAGCATTTT.

This chain uses TRBV7-2 with TRBJ2-7, with TRBD1 matching over 9 bases. Per the germline V gene, CDR1 is SGHTA and CDR2 is FQGNSA. J gave up 5 bases and V 4 bases, and 6 bases lay outside the gene matches. The CDR3 spans 14 residues. This chain's CDR3 is CASSSNRGHDEQYF. The CDR3 DNA is TGTGCCAGCAGCTCGAACAGGGGGCATGACGAGCAGTACTTC.

In nucleotides, the CDR3 is TGCGCCAGCAGCCCGGAGGCAGGGGTCCCCTACGAGCAGTACTTC. Translating gives CASSPEAGVPYEQYF. The chain has TRBV5-1 and TRBJ2-7, with D possibly being TRBD1 (6 bases). Trimming removed 4 bases from V and 2 bases from J, with 16 bases in between. The CDR3 totals 15 residues. In germline, CDR1 is SGHRS, CDR2 YFSETQ.

The V and J genes are TRBV19 and TRBJ1-3; 10 positions match TRBD1. Germline V gene sequence: CDR1 LNHDA, CDR2 SQIVND (reference sequence). The ends lost 1 base at V and 7 bases at J; junction bases unmatched: 4. This CDR3 is built from 15 residues. The DNA for the CDR3 is TGTGCCAGTAGTATAGGGGACAGGGGAAGGAACACCATATATTTT. Translating it yields CASSIGDRGRNTIYF.

V gene TRBV19 combines with J gene TRBJ1-2, with D tentatively TRBD1 (6 bases). The CDR3 contains 13 residues. V lost 7 bases to trimming and J lost 7 bases, with 16 bases between them. The V gene's germline CDR1 is LNHDA and CDR2 SQIVND (reference sequence). The CDR3 loop is CASMDNRVFGYTF. In DNA form, the CDR3 reads TGTGCCAGTATGGACAACAGGGTGTTTGGCTACACCTTC.

The gene calls are TRBV15 and TRBJ2-2; the match to TRBD2 covers 9 bases. Germline loops: CDR1 LNHNV, CDR2 YYDKDF (reference sequence). Trimming cost V 7 bases and J 6 bases; bases outside gene matches: 12. The CDR3 consists of 16 residues. The CDR3 nucleotides read TGTGCCACCAAGGTCGGCGGGGGGGCGATAGCCGGGGAGCTGTTTTTT. Encoded protein: CATKVGGGAIAGELFF.